Described below is a single T cell receptor (beta chain) sequence and its context. The data were obtained in a study of CD8+ T cells in alopecia areata. The wider study: Twice daily, treated patients received 5 to 10 mg of oral tofacitinib.

Germline V gene sequence: CDR1 SGHVS, CDR2 FNYEAQ. V lost 5 bases, J lost 5 bases, and 12 bases lay in between. The CDR3 is made up of 13 amino acids. Treatment in this sample: oral pan-JAK inhibitor, 5-10 mg twice daily. cDNA serving as the sequencing template came from extracted, reverse transcribed RNA. Here immunoSEQ multiplex PCR was the method, and the copy in TCRdb shows in-frame clones only, minus some. This sample has 110,000 to 150,000 clones, with about 85% found just once. Sequenced here: CD8+ T cells sorted from blood, sampled at week 4, from a patient treated with tofacitinib. The sequence was collected from a human donor with alopecia areata. The rearrangement joins TRBV7-6 to TRBJ1-2, with D possibly being TRBD1 (6 bases). The chain's CDR3 is CASSNRDTYGYTF. In DNA form, the CDR3 reads TGTGCCAGCAGCAACCGGGACACGTATGGCTACACCTTC.